A single T cell receptor (beta chain) is shown here with its context. Its antigen remains undetermined. The data derive from a study of monozygotic twins with inflammatory bowel disease (dated by TCRdb to between 2018 and 2021). Notes on the research overall: In total, approximately 30 monozygotic twin pairs made up the full study: 19 Danish pairs, all IBD-discordant, plus nine German pairs, of which four were IBD-concordant and five were IBD-discordant. Each individual had, on average, about 151 000 unique TCRalpha sequences and 181 000 unique TCRbeta sequences available for analysis. The search for disease-associated traits relied mainly on comparing IBD patients with their genetically identical healthy co-twins within discordant pairs.

General conclusions and limits of the study: IBD patients had lower TCRbeta repertoire diversity, measured by the inverse Simpson index, than their healthy co-twins. No difference in repertoire similarity was observed between concordant and discordant twins, possibly owing to limited statistical power. The analysis was unable to tell different T cell subtypes apart. Because patients were on differing immunosuppressive treatments, the repertoires may have picked up extra background noise and inter-individual variability. The results gave no support for a single strong signal or clonotype linked to IBD. Compared with healthy twins, IBD patients had fewer clonotypes in common with other individuals, a difference most pronounced in patients showing signs of disease activity.

From each donor, a roughly 2.5 ml peripheral blood sample was collected into PAXgene tubes and stored at -80 degrees C. Total RNA was isolated from whole blood with the PAXgene blood miRNA kit on an automated QIAcube, without T cell sorting. Peripheral blood from monozygotic twin pairs concordant or discordant for inflammatory bowel disease was subjected to deep TCRalpha and TCRbeta repertoire profiling with unique molecular barcoding. Smoking habits were recorded for all twin pairs, and each individual was classified as a current, former or never smoker. Library generation was performed with 5' RACE. For each TCR library, 3,000 to 4,000 ng of total RNA was used. For each sample, cDNA synthesis with SMARTScribe reverse transcriptase was split into eight separate reactions. During cDNA synthesis, template switching introduced unique molecular identifiers that contained a 6-nucleotide sample barcode. Amplification of TCRalpha and TCRbeta cDNA involved two nested PCRs of around 16 and 10 cycles, and each PCR was followed by bead purification. Before amplification, the cDNA was treated with uracil DNA-glycosylase and purified using the QIAquick PCR purification kit. The second PCR was the step at which Illumina TruSeq-compatible adapters and sample-specific barcodes were added. Library quality and concentration were checked on TapeStation and Qubit, and libraries were pooled at approximately 4.7 ng each. The pooled libraries were sequenced with 2 x 100 bp reads and custom sequencing primers on an Illumina HiSeq2500 single-index Rapid Run. The paper's data handling went like this. MiGEC version 1.2.6 was used for UMI-based consensus assembly, which corrected PCR and sequencing errors. V(D)J alignment, clonotype assembly and CDR3 extraction were performed with MiXCR version 2.1.1. To normalise gene usage, clonotype sharing and MAIT/NKT TCR abundance, the analysis used the top 1000, 10 000 and 20 000 clonotypes per sample. After downsampling to 27 000 UMIs, diversity was calculated as the inverse Simpson index using the vegan R package. Paired Mann-Whitney U tests on discordant twin pairs were used, with Benjamini-Hochberg multiple-testing correction. Reads reprocessed by TCRdb are summarized as one entry per CDR3 protein sequence, and DNA is absent. What appears here as the V and J calls and clone size reflects TCRdb's work, not the paper's. This sample's table contains 300,000 to 400,000 distinct CDR3 sequences. The ten largest clones take up approximately 2% of the sample.

Its CDR3 holds 17 amino acids, cysteine through phenylalanine. The record lacks a DNA sequence. According to the germline V gene (reference sequence), CDR1 reads GTSNPN and CDR2 reads SVGIG. What was sequenced was blood. The TCR was taken from a human donor with ulcerative colitis or Crohn's disease, or a healthy co-twin of an affected twin (not recorded which). Recombination connected TRBV30 to TRBJ1-6. The CDR3 amino acid sequence is: CAWRGTLRGSYNSPLHF.